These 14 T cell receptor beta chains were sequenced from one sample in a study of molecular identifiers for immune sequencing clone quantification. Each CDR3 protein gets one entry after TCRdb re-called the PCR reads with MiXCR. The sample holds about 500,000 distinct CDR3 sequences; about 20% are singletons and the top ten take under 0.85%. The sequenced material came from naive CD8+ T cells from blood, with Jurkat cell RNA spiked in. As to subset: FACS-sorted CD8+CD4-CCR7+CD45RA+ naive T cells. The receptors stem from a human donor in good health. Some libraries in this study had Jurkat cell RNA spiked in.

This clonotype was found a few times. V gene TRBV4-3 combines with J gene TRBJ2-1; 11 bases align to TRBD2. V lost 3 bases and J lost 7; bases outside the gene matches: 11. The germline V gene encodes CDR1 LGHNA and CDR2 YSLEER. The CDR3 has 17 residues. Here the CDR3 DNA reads TGCGCCAGCAGCCATGTAGCGGGGGGGCGATTGGGTAATGAGCAGTTCTTC. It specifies CASSHVAGGRLGNEQFF.

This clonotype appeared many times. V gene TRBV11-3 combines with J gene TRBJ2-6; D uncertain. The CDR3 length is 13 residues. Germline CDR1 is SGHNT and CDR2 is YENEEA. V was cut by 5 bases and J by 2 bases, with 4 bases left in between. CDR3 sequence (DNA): TGTGCCAGCAGCGGCACTGGGGCCAACGTCCTGACTTTC. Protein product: CASSGTGANVLTF. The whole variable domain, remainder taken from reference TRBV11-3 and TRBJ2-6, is EAGVVQSPRYKIIEKKQPVAFWCNPISGHNTLYWYLQNLGQGPELLIRYENEEAVDDSQLPKDRFSAERLKGVDSTLKIQPAELGDSAVYLCASSGTGANVLTFGAGSRLTVL.

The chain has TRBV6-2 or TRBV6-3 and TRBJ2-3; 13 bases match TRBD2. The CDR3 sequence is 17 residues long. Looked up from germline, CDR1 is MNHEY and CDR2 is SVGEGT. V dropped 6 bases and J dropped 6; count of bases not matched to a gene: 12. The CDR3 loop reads CASSLITSGGATDTQYF. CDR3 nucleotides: TGTGCCAGCAGCCTAATAACTAGCGGGGGGGCAACGGATACGCAGTATTTT.

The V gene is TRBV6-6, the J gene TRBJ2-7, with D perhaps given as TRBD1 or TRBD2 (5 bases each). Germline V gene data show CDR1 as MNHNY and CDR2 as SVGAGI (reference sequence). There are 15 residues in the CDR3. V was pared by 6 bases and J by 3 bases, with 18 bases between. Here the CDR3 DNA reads TGTGCCAGCAGCCGGGACGGGGTGCCTCTCTACGAGCAGTACTTC. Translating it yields CASSRDGVPLYEQYF.

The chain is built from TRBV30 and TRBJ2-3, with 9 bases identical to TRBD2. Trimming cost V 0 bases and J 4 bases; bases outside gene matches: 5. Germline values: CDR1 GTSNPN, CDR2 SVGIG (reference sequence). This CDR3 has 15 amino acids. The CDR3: CAWSVGSGGADTQYF. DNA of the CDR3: TGTGCCTGGAGTGTCGGTAGCGGGGGCGCAGATACGCAGTATTTT. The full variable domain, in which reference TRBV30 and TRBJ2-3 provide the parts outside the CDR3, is SQTIHQWPATLVQPVGSPLSLECTVEGTSNPNLYWYRQAAGRGLQLLFYSVGIGQISSEVPQNLSASRPQDRQFILSSKKLLLSDSGFYLCAWSVGSGGADTQYFGPGTRLTVL.

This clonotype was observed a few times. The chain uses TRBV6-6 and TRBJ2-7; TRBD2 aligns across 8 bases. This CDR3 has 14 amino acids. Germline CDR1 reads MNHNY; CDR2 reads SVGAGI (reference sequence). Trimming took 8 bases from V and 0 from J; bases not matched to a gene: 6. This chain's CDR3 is CASRAGDLSYEQYF. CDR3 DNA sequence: TGTGCCAGCCGAGCGGGGGACCTCTCCTACGAGCAGTACTTC.

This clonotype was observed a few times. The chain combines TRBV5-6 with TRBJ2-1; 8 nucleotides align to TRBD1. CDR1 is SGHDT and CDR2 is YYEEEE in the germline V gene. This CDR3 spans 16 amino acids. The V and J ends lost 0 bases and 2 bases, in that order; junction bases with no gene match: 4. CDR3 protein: CASSLGVQGAYNEQFF. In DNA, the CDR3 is TGTGCCAGCAGCTTGGGAGTACAGGGGGCCTACAATGAGCAGTTCTTC. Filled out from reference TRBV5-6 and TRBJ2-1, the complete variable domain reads DAGVTQSPTHLIKTRGQQVTLRCSPKSGHDTVSWYQQALGQGPQFIFQYYEEEERQRGNFPDRFSGHQFPNYSSELNVNALLLGDSALYLCASSLGVQGAYNEQFFGPGTRLTVL.

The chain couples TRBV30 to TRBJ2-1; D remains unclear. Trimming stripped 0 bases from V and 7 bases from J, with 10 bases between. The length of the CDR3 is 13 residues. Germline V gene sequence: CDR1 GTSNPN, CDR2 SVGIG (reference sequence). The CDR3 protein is CAWSVLAVNEQFF. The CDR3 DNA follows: TGTGCCTGGAGTGTACTGGCGGTGAATGAGCAGTTCTTC.

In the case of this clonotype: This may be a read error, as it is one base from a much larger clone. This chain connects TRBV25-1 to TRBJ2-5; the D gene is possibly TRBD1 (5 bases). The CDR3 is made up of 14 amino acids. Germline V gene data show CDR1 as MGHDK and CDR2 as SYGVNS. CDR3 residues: CASGDDSYQETQYF. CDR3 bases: TGTGCCAGCGGTGATGACAGCTACCAAGAGACCCAGTACTTC.

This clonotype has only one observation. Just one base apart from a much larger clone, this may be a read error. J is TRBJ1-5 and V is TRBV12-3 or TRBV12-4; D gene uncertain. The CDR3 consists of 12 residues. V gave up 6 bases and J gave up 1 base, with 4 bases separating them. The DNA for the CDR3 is TGTGCCAGCAGGCAAAGCAATCAGCCCCAGCATTTT. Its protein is CASRQSNQPQHF.

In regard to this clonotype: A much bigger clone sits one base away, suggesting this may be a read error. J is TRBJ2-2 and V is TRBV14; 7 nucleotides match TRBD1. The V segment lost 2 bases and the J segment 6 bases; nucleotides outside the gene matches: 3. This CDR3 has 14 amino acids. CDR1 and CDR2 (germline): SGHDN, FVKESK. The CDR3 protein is CASSQFQGAGELFF. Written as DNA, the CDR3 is TGTGCCAGCAGCCAATTTCAGGGGGCCGGGGAGCTGTTTTTT.

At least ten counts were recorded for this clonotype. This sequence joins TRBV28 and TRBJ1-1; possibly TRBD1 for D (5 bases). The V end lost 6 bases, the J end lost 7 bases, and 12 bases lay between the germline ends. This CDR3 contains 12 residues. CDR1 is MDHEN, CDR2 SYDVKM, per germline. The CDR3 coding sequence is TGTGCCAGCAGCCGGGGGTCGCATGAAGCTTTCTTT. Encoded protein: CASSRGSHEAFF.

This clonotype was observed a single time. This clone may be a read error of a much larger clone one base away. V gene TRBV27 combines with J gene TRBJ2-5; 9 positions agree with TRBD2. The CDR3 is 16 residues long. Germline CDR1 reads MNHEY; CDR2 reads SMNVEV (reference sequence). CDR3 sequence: CASSDVLAGSQEIQYF. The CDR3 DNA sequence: TGTGCCAGCAGCGACGTCCTAGCGGGGTCCCAAGAGATCCAGTACTTC.

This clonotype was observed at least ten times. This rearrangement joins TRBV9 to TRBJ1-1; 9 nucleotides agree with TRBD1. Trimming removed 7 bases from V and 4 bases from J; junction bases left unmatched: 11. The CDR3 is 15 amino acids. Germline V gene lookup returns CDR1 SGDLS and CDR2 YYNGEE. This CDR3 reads CASEALQTGGTEAFF. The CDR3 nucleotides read TGTGCCAGCGAAGCCCTACAGACAGGGGGCACTGAAGCTTTCTTT.